The rows below give T cell receptor beta chains drawn from one sample of a study of blood T cell repertoires in COVID-19. Clones were sequenced by immunoSEQ multiplex PCR, and TCRdb holds only the in-frame ones, with some missing. The profile shows roughly 190,000 clones, 75% to 95% of them singletons. Sequencing was carried out using peripheral blood. The receptors derive from a man aged 45 to 65 with acute or convalescent COVID-19. CDR3s include the opening cysteine and the closing phenylalanine or tryptophan. The order of the fields is D gene, J gene, clone size, V gene, CDR3 protein, CDR3 DNA. The D gene is left open where the match is weak. Clone size is shown for a subset of rows, as once, few, many or a class of expanded clone.

d_gene: TRBD2; j_gene: TRBJ2-4; abundance: .; v_gene: TRBV27; CDR3aa: CASSLRLAGVYIQYF; CDR3nt: TGTGCCAGCAGTTTACGACTAGCGGGAGTGTACATTCAGTACTTC
d_gene: TRBD2; j_gene: TRBJ2-3; abundance: .; v_gene: TRBV3-1/TRBV3-2; CDR3aa: CASSLPGLAGEIHTDTQYF; CDR3nt: TGTGCCAGCAGCCTCCCGGGACTAGCGGGAGAGATACACACAGATACGCAGTATTTT
d_gene: TRBD1; j_gene: TRBJ1-5; abundance: once; v_gene: TRBV7-9; CDR3aa: CASSLEAGQGNQPQHF; CDR3nt: TGTGCCAGCAGCTTAGAGGCGGGACAGGGCAATCAGCCCCAGCATTTT
d_gene: TRBD1; j_gene: TRBJ1-1; abundance: .; v_gene: TRBV29-1; CDR3aa: CSLTGGTEAFF; CDR3nt: TGCAGCTTAACAGGGGGCACTGAAGCTTTCTTT
d_gene: .; j_gene: TRBJ2-3; abundance: .; v_gene: TRBV27; CDR3aa: CASRDVLSGSTDTQYF; CDR3nt: TGTGCCAGCAGGGATGTACTATCTGGTAGCACAGATACGCAGTATTTT
d_gene: .; j_gene: TRBJ2-3; abundance: .; v_gene: TRBV28; CDR3aa: CASSLTSDSTDTQYF; CDR3nt: TGTGCCAGCAGTCTGACATCTGATAGCACAGATACGCAGTATTTT
d_gene: TRBD1; j_gene: TRBJ1-2; abundance: .; v_gene: TRBV29-1; CDR3aa: CSVTGGEDYGYTF; CDR3nt: TGCAGCGTTACAGGGGGGGAGGATTATGGCTACACCTTC
d_gene: TRBD1; j_gene: TRBJ1-1; abundance: .; v_gene: TRBV14; CDR3aa: CASSRTFWTGEMNTEAFF; CDR3nt: TGTGCCAGCAGCCGAACTTTTTGGACAGGGGAAATGAACACTGAAGCTTTCTTT
d_gene: TRBD1; j_gene: TRBJ1-6; abundance: .; v_gene: TRBV18; CDR3aa: CASSTDRGLYSPLHF; CDR3nt: TGTGCCAGCTCAACGGACAGGGGGCTGTATTCACCCCTCCACTTT
d_gene: .; j_gene: TRBJ2-1; abundance: .; v_gene: TRBV7-2; CDR3aa: CASSLDWSSYNEQFF; CDR3nt: TGTGCCAGCAGCTTAGACTGGAGCTCCTACAATGAGCAGTTCTTC
d_gene: .; j_gene: TRBJ2-1; abundance: .; v_gene: TRBV7-3; CDR3aa: CASSIGATLYNEQFF; CDR3nt: TGTGCCAGCAGCATAGGGGCGACCCTCTACAATGAGCAGTTCTTC
d_gene: .; j_gene: TRBJ2-7; abundance: few; v_gene: TRBV7-8; CDR3aa: CASSLNRVFHEQYF; CDR3nt: TGTGCCAGCAGCTTAAACAGGGTCTTCCACGAGCAGTACTTC
d_gene: TRBD1; j_gene: TRBJ1-2; abundance: once; v_gene: TRBV2; CDR3aa: CASSEDRDRGRRDGYTF; CDR3nt: TGTGCCAGCAGTGAAGACCGGGACAGGGGGCGCCGGGATGGCTACACCTTC
d_gene: TRBD2; j_gene: TRBJ2-1; abundance: few; v_gene: TRBV24-1; CDR3aa: CATSRASGGRTRGNEQFF; CDR3nt: TGTGCCACCAGTCGGGCTAGCGGGGGACGAACTCGGGGCAATGAGCAGTTCTTC
d_gene: TRBD1; j_gene: TRBJ1-1; abundance: .; v_gene: TRBV11-2; CDR3aa: CASSLVMGQPNTEAFF; CDR3nt: TGTGCCAGCAGCTTAGTCATGGGACAGCCGAACACTGAAGCTTTCTTT
d_gene: .; j_gene: TRBJ1-1; abundance: .; v_gene: TRBV5-1; CDR3aa: CASSRWVGENTEAFF; CDR3nt: TGCGCCAGCAGCCGATGGGTAGGGGAGAACACTGAAGCTTTCTTT
d_gene: .; j_gene: TRBJ1-2; abundance: .; v_gene: TRBV3-1/TRBV3-2; CDR3aa: CASSQGAGGGYTF; CDR3nt: TGTGCCAGCAGCCAAGGTGCGGGGGGAGGCTACACCTTC
d_gene: .; j_gene: TRBJ2-5; abundance: .; v_gene: TRBV29-1; CDR3aa: CSVEEGALETQYF; CDR3nt: TGCAGCGTTGAAGAGGGGGCTTTAGAGACCCAGTACTTC
d_gene: .; j_gene: TRBJ2-1; abundance: .; v_gene: TRBV7-2; CDR3aa: CASRLRQALDEQFF; CDR3nt: TGTGCCAGCAGGCTACGACAGGCCCTGGATGAGCAGTTCTTC
d_gene: .; j_gene: TRBJ2-3; abundance: .; v_gene: TRBV12-5; CDR3aa: CASGLAETSISTDTQYF; CDR3nt: TGTGCTAGTGGTTTGGCCGAAACTTCTATTAGCACAGATACGCAGTATTTT
d_gene: .; j_gene: TRBJ2-3; abundance: .; v_gene: TRBV5-1; CDR3aa: CASSLGGSADTQYF; CDR3nt: TGCGCCAGCAGCTTGGGAGGGAGTGCAGATACGCAGTATTTT
d_gene: .; j_gene: TRBJ1-4; abundance: .; v_gene: TRBV2; CDR3aa: CASSESRWLGKLFF; CDR3nt: TGTGCCAGCAGCGAATCCCGCTGGCTTGGAAAACTGTTTTTT
d_gene: .; j_gene: TRBJ1-5; abundance: .; v_gene: TRBV2; CDR3aa: CASSVVGTASNQPQHF; CDR3nt: TGTGCCAGCAGTGTGGTGGGCACTGCAAGCAATCAGCCCCAGCATTTT
d_gene: TRBD2; j_gene: TRBJ2-3; abundance: .; v_gene: TRBV5-1; CDR3aa: CASSNIAGEDTQYF; CDR3nt: TGCGCCAGCAGCAATATAGCGGGAGAGGATACGCAGTATTTT
d_gene: TRBD1; j_gene: TRBJ1-2; abundance: few; v_gene: TRBV13; CDR3aa: CASSLRDRGHQGYTF; CDR3nt: TGTGCCAGCAGCCTTAGGGACAGGGGGCATCAGGGCTACACCTTC
d_gene: .; j_gene: TRBJ2-5; abundance: few; v_gene: TRBV5-3; CDR3aa: CARSLDRGYQETQYF; CDR3nt: TGTGCCAGAAGCTTGGACCGGGGGTACCAAGAGACCCAGTACTTC
d_gene: .; j_gene: TRBJ1-6; abundance: .; v_gene: TRBV6-5; CDR3aa: CASRRDSPLHF; CDR3nt: TGTGCCAGCAGACGGGATTCACCCCTCCACTTT
d_gene: TRBD2; j_gene: TRBJ2-4; abundance: .; v_gene: TRBV2; CDR3aa: CASSELGGDLAKNIQYF; CDR3nt: TGTGCCAGCAGTGAACTTGGGGGGGATCTAGCCAAAAACATTCAGTACTTC
d_gene: TRBD2; j_gene: TRBJ2-7; abundance: few; v_gene: TRBV18; CDR3aa: CASSTKRGYEQYF; CDR3nt: TGTGCCAGCTCAACTAAGCGGGGTTACGAGCAGTACTTC
d_gene: .; j_gene: TRBJ2-1; abundance: .; v_gene: TRBV28; CDR3aa: CASSAPRSPNEQFF; CDR3nt: TGTGCCAGCAGCGCACCCCGGAGCCCCAATGAGCAGTTCTTC
d_gene: .; j_gene: TRBJ2-1; abundance: .; v_gene: TRBV18; CDR3aa: CASSQNLDNEQFF; CDR3nt: TGTGCCAGCTCACAAAACTTGGACAATGAGCAGTTCTTC
d_gene: .; j_gene: TRBJ2-7; abundance: .; v_gene: TRBV5-5; CDR3aa: CASSSTGFYEQYF; CDR3nt: TGTGCCAGCAGTTCTACAGGGTTCTACGAGCAGTACTTC
d_gene: TRBD1; j_gene: TRBJ2-2; abundance: .; v_gene: TRBV6-5; CDR3aa: CASRDREVTGELFF; CDR3nt: TGTGCCAGCAGGGACAGGGAAGTAACCGGGGAGCTGTTTTTT
d_gene: .; j_gene: TRBJ2-5; abundance: .; v_gene: TRBV5-4; CDR3aa: CASSVQLGQETQYF; CDR3nt: TGTGCCAGCAGCGTCCAACTAGGACAAGAGACCCAGTACTTC
d_gene: TRBD1; j_gene: TRBJ1-2; abundance: .; v_gene: TRBV5-1; CDR3aa: CASSLTGTGGVKIYGYTF; CDR3nt: TGCGCCAGCAGCTTAACCGGGACAGGGGGCGTCAAAATCTATGGCTACACCTTC
d_gene: TRBD2; j_gene: TRBJ2-5; abundance: .; v_gene: TRBV18; CDR3aa: CASSRLAGPQETQYF; CDR3nt: TGTGCCAGCTCACGACTAGCGGGACCCCAAGAGACCCAGTACTTC
d_gene: .; j_gene: TRBJ2-7; abundance: once; v_gene: TRBV4-1; CDR3aa: CASSQVLAYEQYF; CDR3nt: TGCGCCAGCAGCCAAGTACTAGCCTACGAGCAGTACTTC